These T cell receptor beta chains were read from a single sample in a study of blood T cell repertoires in COVID-19. Assay: immunoSEQ multiplex PCR; the TCRdb copy retains only in-frame clones and omits some. The data hold 350,000 to 450,000 clones, with around 91% observed a single time. The sequencing input was peripheral blood. The receptors stem from a woman between 40 and 50 years old with COVID-19, enrolled during active disease. Both conserved end residues are part of each CDR3. The D gene is left open where the match is weak. The size field is filled for only some rows; it gives once, few, many or a size class.

J,size,length,V,D,DNA,CDR3
TRBJ1-4,NA,12,TRBV12-5,NA,TGTGCTAGTGGTCCTTCAGAGGTAGAGCTACTTTTT,CASGPSEVELLF
TRBJ2-7,NA,14,TRBV4-3,NA,TGCGCCAGCAGCCAAGACGACAGCTCCTACGAGCAGTACTTC,CASSQDDSSYEQYF
TRBJ2-7,NA,14,TRBV7-2,NA,TGTGCCAGCAGCAGCCAGGGGGGTGGCTACGAGCAGTACTTC,CASSSQGGGYEQYF
TRBJ1-2,NA,11,TRBV20-1,TRBD1,TGCAGTGCTAAGACAGGGGTTGGCTACACCTTC,CSAKTGVGYTF
TRBJ1-1,NA,11,TRBV6-2/TRBV6-3,NA,TGTGCCAGCAGCCACGGGAGGGAGGCTTTCTTT,CASSHGREAFF
TRBJ1-2,NA,13,TRBV2,NA,TGTGCCAGCAGTGAACTAGCTAACTATGGCTACACCTTC,CASSELANYGYTF
TRBJ2-5,NA,14,TRBV19,NA,TGTGCCAGTAGTATAGACAGGCGCCAAGAGACCCAGTACTTC,CASSIDRRQETQYF
TRBJ2-5,NA,16,TRBV15,TRBD1,TGTGCCACCAGCTTTCCCGGGACAGGGGGTAGGGAGACCCAGTACTTC,CATSFPGTGGRETQYF
TRBJ2-5,NA,15,TRBV5-4,NA,TGTGCCAGCAGCTTTAGGCAGGGGATCCAAGAGACCCAGTACTTC,CASSFRQGIQETQYF
TRBJ2-7,NA,15,TRBV27,NA,TGTGCCAGCAGTTTGGGACATACGAGTTACTACGAGCAGTACTTC,CASSLGHTSYYEQYF
TRBJ1-5,NA,16,TRBV15,TRBD1,TGTGCCACCAGCAGCGATTCAGGACAGGGAGTCCAGCCCCAGCATTTT,CATSSDSGQGVQPQHF
TRBJ2-1,NA,10,TRBV7-8,NA,TGTGCCAGCAGCCCTAATGAGCAGTTCTTC,CASSPNEQFF
TRBJ1-1,NA,16,TRBV6-2/TRBV6-3,TRBD1,TGTGCCAGCAGTTCCGACAGGGGCCGCCTGAACACTGAAGCTTTCTTT,CASSSDRGRLNTEAFF
TRBJ1-5,NA,16,TRBV15,NA,TGTGCCACCAGCAGAAACAGGGAGAAAGTCAATCAGCCCCAGCATTTT,CATSRNREKVNQPQHF
TRBJ1-1,NA,16,TRBV9,TRBD1,TGTGCCAGCAGCCAGGACAGGGACACCATGAACACTGAAGCTTTCTTT,CASSQDRDTMNTEAFF
TRBJ1-1,NA,13,TRBV7-9,NA,TGTGCCAGCAGCTTAGGGATCGACAGAGAAGCTTTCTTT,CASSLGIDREAFF
TRBJ2-3,NA,18,TRBV9,TRBD2,TGTGCCAGCAGCGTAGAGGGTAGCGGGAGGCCTAGCACAGATACGCAGTATTTT,CASSVEGSGRPSTDTQYF
TRBJ2-3,NA,11,TRBV10-3,NA,TGTGCCATCAGTGTCGCAGATACGCAGTATTTT,CAISVADTQYF
TRBJ2-2,NA,16,TRBV30,TRBD2,TGTGCCTGGAGTCCCTCCGGGACTAGCCTCACCGGGGAGCTGTTTTTT,CAWSPSGTSLTGELFF
TRBJ2-1,NA,14,TRBV28,NA,TGTGCCAGCAGTTTAGCACAGAAGTACAATGAGCAGTTCTTC,CASSLAQKYNEQFF
TRBJ2-7,NA,17,TRBV24-1,TRBD1,TGTGCCACCAGTGATTCGCCTCTGACAGGGAGCTCCTACGAGCAGTACTTC,CATSDSPLTGSSYEQYF
TRBJ1-2,NA,15,TRBV7-9,NA,TGTGCCGGCAGCTTGTCACAGACAGGATCCTATGGCTACACCTTC,CAGSLSQTGSYGYTF
TRBJ1-1,NA,17,TRBV7-3,NA,TGTGCCAGCAGCTTAACGGGCCGGGGTGGGAGGAACACTGAAGCTTTCTTT,CASSLTGRGGRNTEAFF
TRBJ1-2,NA,12,TRBV6-1,TRBD1,TGTGCCAGCAGTAGACAGGGATCTGGCTACACCTTC,CASSRQGSGYTF
TRBJ1-2,NA,13,TRBV27,NA,TGTGCCAGCAGTGTCCGGGAGAACTATGGCTACACCTTC,CASSVRENYGYTF
TRBJ2-7,NA,13,TRBV30,NA,TGTGCCTGGAGTGTAAACACAGGTCTCGAGCAGTACTTC,CAWSVNTGLEQYF
TRBJ1-2,NA,15,TRBV6-5,TRBD1,TGTGCCAGCAGTTCCTCGGGACAGGGGGACTATGGCTACACCTTC,CASSSSGQGDYGYTF
TRBJ2-2,NA,16,TRBV9,NA,TGTGCCAGCAGCGTAGGTTGGAAGGGCGGGCCCGGGGAGCTGTTTTTT,CASSVGWKGGPGELFF
TRBJ2-7,NA,12,TRBV29-1,TRBD1,TGCAGCGTACGGACAGGGGCGACCGAGCAGTACTTC,CSVRTGATEQYF
TRBJ1-1,NA,12,TRBV5-6,TRBD1,TGTGCCAGCAGCGCCAGGGGGGATGAAGCTTTCTTT,CASSARGDEAFF
TRBJ1-1,once,15,TRBV28,TRBD1,TGTGCCAGCAGTTTAGTGACAGGGGGAAACACTGAAGCTTTCTTT,CASSLVTGGNTEAFF
TRBJ2-1,NA,14,TRBV6-2/TRBV6-3,TRBD2,TGTGCCAGCAGTCGTAGCGGGGGGGCCGGTGAGCAGTTCTTC,CASSRSGGAGEQFF
TRBJ1-1,NA,15,TRBV3-1/TRBV3-2,NA,TGTGCCAGCAGCCAGAACCTACAGGTGAACACTGAAGCTTTCTTT,CASSQNLQVNTEAFF
TRBJ2-6,NA,17,TRBV18,TRBD1,TGTGCCAGCTCACTATGGGACAGGGGTTTGAGGGCCAACGTCCTGACTTTC,CASSLWDRGLRANVLTF
TRBJ2-1,NA,20,TRBV9,TRBD2,TGTGCCAGCAGCCGGGGGGGACTAGCGGAGCTTTCAGGCTCCTACAATGAGCAGTTCTTC,CASSRGGLAELSGSYNEQFF
TRBJ1-3,NA,18,TRBV19,TRBD1,TGTGCCAGTAGTATAGATCGACAGGGATTTCTATCTGGAAACACCATATATTTT,CASSIDRQGFLSGNTIYF
TRBJ2-5,NA,13,TRBV6-5,TRBD1,TGTGCCAGCACTAGACAGGGGAGCGAGACCCAGTACTTC,CASTRQGSETQYF
TRBJ1-5,once,14,TRBV4-3,NA,TGCGCCAGCAGCCAAGATATTAGGAGTCAGCCCCAGCATTTT,CASSQDIRSQPQHF